This TCR beta chain was recorded in a study of Ad26.COV2.S vaccination and SARS-CoV-2 variants. Overall study results and limits: Post-vaccination spike-specific CD8+ and CD4+ T cell responses reportedly had substantial breadth.

This table comes from immunoSEQ multiplex PCR, and its TCRdb copy is limited to in-frame clones, with some not included. Of about 350,000 clones in the sample, about nine tenths were seen once. Treatment here: 15 to 20 received Ad26.COV2.S at low or high dose, single or two shots; 5 received placebo; per-sample allocation not given. The samples date from day 63 after the first vaccine or placebo injection. The sample came from a Boston adult aged 18-55 years. CDR3 length equals 16 residues. Trimming left V 4 bases short and J 4 bases short, with 19 bases between. Germline lookup yields CDR1 MNHNS and CDR2 SASEGT. A word on this clone: The antigen is unknown.

The starting material was peripheral blood, obtained in a trial of Ad26.COV2.S vaccine versus placebo. The genes are TRBV6-1 and TRBJ1-2; D is uncertain. The clonotype originates from a person between 18 and 60 years old who received the Ad26.COV2.S COVID-19 vaccine or a placebo. This CDR3 reads CASSAEVGEALYGYTF. The CDR3 coding sequence is TGTGCCAGCAGTGCGGAGGTCGGGGAGGCGCTCTATGGCTACACCTTC.